A single T cell receptor beta chain is shown here with its context. This record comes from a study of blood T cell repertoires in COVID-19. Study-wide background: T cells, B-cell-depleted T cells, or PBMCs provided the cDNA or gDNA that served as material.

CDR3 size: 15 residues. J gave up 5 bases and V 5 bases, and 9 bases lay outside the gene matches. Germline V gene sequence: CDR1 SGHTA, CDR2 FQGTGA. Seattle participants joined during active infection and were tracked over time. Study processing details: Reference gene primer amplification yielded estimated nucleated cell counts. The data were produced by immunoSEQ multiplex PCR, yet TCRdb's version contains in-frame clones alone and is incomplete. Clonal size and the V and J genes are those of that table, whereas D and trimming came from the DNA. The sample lists some 230,000 clones; about 81% were seen once.

This TCR was sampled from an elderly woman with COVID-19, enrolled during active disease. The specimen was peripheral blood. The rearrangement links TRBV7-3 to TRBJ2-1, with 7 bases identical to TRBD2. CDR3 in DNA: TGTGCCAGCAGCCATGAGCGGGGCGCCAACAATGAGCAGTTCTTC. It codes for CASSHERGANNEQFF. Full variable domain (remainder filled in from reference TRBV7-3 and TRBJ2-1): GAGVSQTPSNKVTEKGKYVELRCDPISGHTALYWYRQSLGQGPEFLIYFQGTGAADDSGLPNDRFFAVRPEGSVSTLKIQRTERGDSAVYLCASSHERGANNEQFFGPGTRLTVL.